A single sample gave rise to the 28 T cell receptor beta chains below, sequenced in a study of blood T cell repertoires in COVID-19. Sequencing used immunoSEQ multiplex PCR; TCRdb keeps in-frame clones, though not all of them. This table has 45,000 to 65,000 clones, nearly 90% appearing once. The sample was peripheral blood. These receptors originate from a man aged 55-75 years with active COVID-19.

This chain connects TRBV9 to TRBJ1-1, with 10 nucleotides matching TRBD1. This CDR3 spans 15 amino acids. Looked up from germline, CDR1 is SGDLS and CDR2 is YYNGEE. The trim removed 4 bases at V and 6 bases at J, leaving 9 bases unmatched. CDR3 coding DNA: TGTGCCAGCAGCTCTCGACAGGGGGCTTACGCTGAAGCTTTCTTT. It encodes CASSSRQGAYAEAFF.

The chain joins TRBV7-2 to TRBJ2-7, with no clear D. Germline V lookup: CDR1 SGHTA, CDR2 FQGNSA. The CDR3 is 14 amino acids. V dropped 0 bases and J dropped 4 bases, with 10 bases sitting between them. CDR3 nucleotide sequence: TGTGCCAGCAGCTTAGCTAGCTTTGGATACGAGCAGTACTTC. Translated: CASSLASFGYEQYF.

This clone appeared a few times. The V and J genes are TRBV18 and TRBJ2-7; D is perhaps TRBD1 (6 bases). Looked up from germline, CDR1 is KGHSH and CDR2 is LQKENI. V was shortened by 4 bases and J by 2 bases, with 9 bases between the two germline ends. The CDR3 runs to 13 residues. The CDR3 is CASSLGQTYEQYF. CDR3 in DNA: TGTGCCAGCTCACTAGGACAGACCTACGAGCAGTACTTC.

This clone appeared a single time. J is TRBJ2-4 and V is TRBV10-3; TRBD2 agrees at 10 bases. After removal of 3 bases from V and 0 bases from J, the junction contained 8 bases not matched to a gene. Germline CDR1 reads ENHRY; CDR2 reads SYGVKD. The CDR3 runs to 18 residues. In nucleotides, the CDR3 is TGTGCCATCAGTGAACCAGCGGGAGGGCAACTAGCCAAAAACATTCAGTACTTC. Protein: CAISEPAGGQLAKNIQYF.

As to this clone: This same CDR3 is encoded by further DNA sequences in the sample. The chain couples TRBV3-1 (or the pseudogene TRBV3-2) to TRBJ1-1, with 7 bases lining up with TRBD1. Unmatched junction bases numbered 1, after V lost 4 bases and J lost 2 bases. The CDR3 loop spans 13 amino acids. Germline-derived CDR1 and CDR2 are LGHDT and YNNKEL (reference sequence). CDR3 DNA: TGTGCCAGCAGCCGGACAGGCAACACTGAAGCTTTCTTT. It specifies CASSRTGNTEAFF.

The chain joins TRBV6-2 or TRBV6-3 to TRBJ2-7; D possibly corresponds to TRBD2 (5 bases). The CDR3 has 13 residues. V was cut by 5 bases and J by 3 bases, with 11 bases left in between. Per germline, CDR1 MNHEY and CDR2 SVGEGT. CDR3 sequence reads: CASSPASGYEQYF. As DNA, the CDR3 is TGTGCCAGCAGTCCAGCCAGCGGCTACGAGCAGTACTTC.

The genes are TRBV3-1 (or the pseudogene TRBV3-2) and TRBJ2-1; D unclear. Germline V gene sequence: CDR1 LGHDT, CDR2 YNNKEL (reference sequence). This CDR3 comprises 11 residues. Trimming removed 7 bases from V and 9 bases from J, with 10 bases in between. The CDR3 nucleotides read TGTGCCAGCACAACCGCAGGTGAGCAGTTCTTC. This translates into CASTTAGEQFF.

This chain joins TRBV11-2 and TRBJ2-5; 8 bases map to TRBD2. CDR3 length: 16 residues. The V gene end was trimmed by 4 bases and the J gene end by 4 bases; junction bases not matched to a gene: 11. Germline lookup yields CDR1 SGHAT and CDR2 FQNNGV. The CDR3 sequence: CASSSRPAGVGETQYF. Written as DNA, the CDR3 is TGTGCCAGCAGCTCCCGACCAGCGGGAGTGGGAGAGACCCAGTACTTC.

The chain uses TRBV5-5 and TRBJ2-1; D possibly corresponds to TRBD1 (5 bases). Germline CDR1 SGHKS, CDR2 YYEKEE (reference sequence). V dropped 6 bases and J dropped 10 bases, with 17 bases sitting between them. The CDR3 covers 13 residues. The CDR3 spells CASIRAMLGEQFF. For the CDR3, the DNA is TGTGCCAGCATCAGGGCCATGCTAGGAGAGCAGTTCTTC. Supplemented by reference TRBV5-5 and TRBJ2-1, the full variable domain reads DAGVTQSPTHLIKTRGQQVTLRCSPISGHKSVSWYQQVLGQGPQFIFQYYEKEERGRGNFPDRFSARQFPNYSSELNVNALLLGDSALYLCASIRAMLGEQFFGPGTRLTVL.

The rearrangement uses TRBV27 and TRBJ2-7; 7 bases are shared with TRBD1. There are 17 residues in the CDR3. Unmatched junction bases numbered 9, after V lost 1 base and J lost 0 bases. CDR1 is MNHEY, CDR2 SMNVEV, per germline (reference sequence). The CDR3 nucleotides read TGTGCCAGCAGTTTATTACCCTCGACAGGGCTCTCCTACGAGCAGTACTTC. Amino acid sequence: CASSLLPSTGLSYEQYF.

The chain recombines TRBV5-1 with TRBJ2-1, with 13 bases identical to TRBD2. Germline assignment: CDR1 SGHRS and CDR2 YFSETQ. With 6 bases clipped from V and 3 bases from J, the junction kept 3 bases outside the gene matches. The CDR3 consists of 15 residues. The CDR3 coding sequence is TGCGCCAGCATGCGGACTAGCGGGAGCTACAATGAGCAGTTCTTC. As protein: CASMRTSGSYNEQFF.

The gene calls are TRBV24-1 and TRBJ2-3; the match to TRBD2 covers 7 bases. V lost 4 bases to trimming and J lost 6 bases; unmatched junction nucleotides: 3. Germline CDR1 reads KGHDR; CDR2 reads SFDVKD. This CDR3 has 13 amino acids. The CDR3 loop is CATSDPTSDTQYF. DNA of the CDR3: TGTGCCACCAGTGACCCGACTAGCGATACGCAGTATTTT.

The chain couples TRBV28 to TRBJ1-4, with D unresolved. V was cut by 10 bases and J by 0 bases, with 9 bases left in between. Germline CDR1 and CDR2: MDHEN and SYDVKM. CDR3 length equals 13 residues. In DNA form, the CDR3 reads TGTGCCATCTTGAGTGCAACTAATGAAAAACTGTTTTTT. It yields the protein CAILSATNEKLFF.

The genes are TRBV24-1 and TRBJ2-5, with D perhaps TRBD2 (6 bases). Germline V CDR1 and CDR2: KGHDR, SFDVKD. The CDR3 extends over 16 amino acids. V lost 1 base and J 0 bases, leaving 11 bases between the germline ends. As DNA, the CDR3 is TGTGCCACCAGTGATTTTCGTGGGGGGTACCAAGAGACCCAGTACTTC. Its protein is CATSDFRGGYQETQYF.

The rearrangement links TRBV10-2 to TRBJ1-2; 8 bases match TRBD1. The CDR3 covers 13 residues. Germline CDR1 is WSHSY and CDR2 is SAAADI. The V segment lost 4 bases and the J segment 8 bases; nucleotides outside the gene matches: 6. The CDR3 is CASSGQGARGYTF. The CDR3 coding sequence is TGCGCCAGCAGTGGCCAGGGGGCGCGCGGCTACACCTTC.

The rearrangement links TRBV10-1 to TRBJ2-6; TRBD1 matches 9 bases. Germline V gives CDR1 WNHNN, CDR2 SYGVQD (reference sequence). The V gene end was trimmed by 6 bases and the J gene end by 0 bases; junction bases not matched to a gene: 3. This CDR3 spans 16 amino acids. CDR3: CASRGTGISGANVLTF. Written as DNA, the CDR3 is TGCGCCAGCAGAGGGACAGGGATCTCTGGGGCCAACGTCCTGACTTTC.

CDR3 in DNA: TGTGCTAGTGGTCACGCACGGAATGAGCAGTTCTTC. It codes for CASGHARNEQFF. The chain joins TRBV12-5 to TRBJ2-1; D unclear. The CDR3 contains 12 residues. Trimming took 5 bases from V and 7 from J, leaving 9 bases between them. CDR1 LGHNT and CDR2 FRNRAP come from the germline V gene.

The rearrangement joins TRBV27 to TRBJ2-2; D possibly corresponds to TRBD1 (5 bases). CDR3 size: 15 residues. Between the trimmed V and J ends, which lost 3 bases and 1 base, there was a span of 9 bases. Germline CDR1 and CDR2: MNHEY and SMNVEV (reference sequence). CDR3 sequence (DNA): TGTGCCAGCAGTTTTTGGCAGGGGAACACCGGGGAGCTGTTTTTT. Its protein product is CASSFWQGNTGELFF.

The CDR3 loop is CASSSVTLNTGELFF. CDR3 sequence (DNA): TGTGCCAGCAGCTCTGTGACTCTAAACACCGGGGAGCTGTTTTTT. The V call is TRBV7-2, the J call TRBJ2-2; no firm D call. V gave up 4 bases and J gave up 2 bases, with 11 bases separating them. Germline V CDR1 and CDR2: SGHTA, FQGNSA. The CDR3 is 15 residues long.

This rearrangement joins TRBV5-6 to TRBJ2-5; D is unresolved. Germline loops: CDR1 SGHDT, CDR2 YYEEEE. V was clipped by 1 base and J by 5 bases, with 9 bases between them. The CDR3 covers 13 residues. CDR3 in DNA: TGTGCCAGCAGCTTGCAGCGTCCGGAGACCCAGTACTTC. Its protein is CASSLQRPETQYF. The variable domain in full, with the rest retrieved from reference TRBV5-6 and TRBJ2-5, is DAGVTQSPTHLIKTRGQQVTLRCSPKSGHDTVSWYQQALGQGPQFIFQYYEEEERQRGNFPDRFSGHQFPNYSSELNVNALLLGDSALYLCASSLQRPETQYFGPGTRLLVL.

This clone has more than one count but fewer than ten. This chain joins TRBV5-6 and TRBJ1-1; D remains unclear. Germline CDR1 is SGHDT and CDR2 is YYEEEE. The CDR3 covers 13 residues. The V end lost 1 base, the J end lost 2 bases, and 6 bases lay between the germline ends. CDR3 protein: CASSLLYNTEAFF. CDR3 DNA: TGTGCCAGCAGCTTGCTGTATAACACTGAAGCTTTCTTT.

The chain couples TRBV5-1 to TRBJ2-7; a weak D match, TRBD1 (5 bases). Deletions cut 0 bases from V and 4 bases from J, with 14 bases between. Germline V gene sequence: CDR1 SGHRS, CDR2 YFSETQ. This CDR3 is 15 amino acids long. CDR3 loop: CASSLDVTATYEQYF. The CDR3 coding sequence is TGCGCCAGCAGCTTGGACGTGACAGCGACTTACGAGCAGTACTTC.

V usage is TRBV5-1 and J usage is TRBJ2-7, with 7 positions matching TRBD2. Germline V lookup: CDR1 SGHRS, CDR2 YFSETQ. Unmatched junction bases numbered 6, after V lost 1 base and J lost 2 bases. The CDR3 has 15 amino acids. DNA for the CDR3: TGCGCCAGCAGCTTGACCACAGCGGGACCCTACGAGCAGTACTTC. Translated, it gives CASSLTTAGPYEQYF.

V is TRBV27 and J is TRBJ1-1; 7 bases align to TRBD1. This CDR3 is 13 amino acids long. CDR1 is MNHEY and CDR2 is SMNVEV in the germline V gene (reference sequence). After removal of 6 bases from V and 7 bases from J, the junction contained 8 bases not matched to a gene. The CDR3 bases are TGTGCCAGCAGACTTAGGGGACAGAGTGAAGCTTTCTTT. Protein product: CASRLRGQSEAFF.

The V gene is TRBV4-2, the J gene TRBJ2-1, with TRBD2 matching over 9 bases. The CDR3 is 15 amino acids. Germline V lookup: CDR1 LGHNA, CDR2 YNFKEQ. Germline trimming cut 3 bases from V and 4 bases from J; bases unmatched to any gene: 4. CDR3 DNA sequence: TGTGCCAGCAGCCAGACTAGCGGAGAATACAATGAGCAGTTCTTC. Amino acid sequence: CASSQTSGEYNEQFF.

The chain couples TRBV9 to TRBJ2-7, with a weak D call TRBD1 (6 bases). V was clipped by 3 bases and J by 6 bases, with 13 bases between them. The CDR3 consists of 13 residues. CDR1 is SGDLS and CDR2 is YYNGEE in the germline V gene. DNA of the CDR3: TGTGCCAGCAGCGACAGGGAGTGGGGCGAGCAGTACTTC. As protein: CASSDREWGEQYF.

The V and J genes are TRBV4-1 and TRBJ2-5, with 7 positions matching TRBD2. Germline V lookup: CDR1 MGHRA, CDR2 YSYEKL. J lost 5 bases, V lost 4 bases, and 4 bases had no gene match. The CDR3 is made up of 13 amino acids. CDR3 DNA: TGCGCCAGCAGCCGACTAGCTGGCGAGACCCAGTACTTC. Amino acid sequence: CASSRLAGETQYF.

This CDR3 is CASSLSGGGNQPQHF. CDR3 coding DNA: TGTGCCAGCAGTTTATCAGGGGGAGGCAATCAGCCCCAGCATTTT. The chain has TRBV28 and TRBJ1-5, with 7 nucleotides matching TRBD1. This CDR3 has 15 residues. The trim removed 1 base at V and 2 bases at J, leaving 2 bases unmatched. Germline V gene lookup returns CDR1 MDHEN and CDR2 SYDVKM. The complete variable domain, with remaining parts taken from reference TRBV28 and TRBJ1-5, reads DVKVTQSSRYLVKRTGEKVFLECVQDMDHENMFWYRQDPGLGLRLIYFSYDVKMKEKGDIPEGYSVSREKKERFSLILESASTNQTSMYLCASSLSGGGNQPQHFGDGTRLSIL.